This TCR beta chain was recovered during a study of T cell clonality in common variable immunodeficiency. Per germline, CDR1 MGHDK and CDR2 SYGVNS. V was cut by 7 bases and J by 8 bases, with 6 bases left in between. The CDR3 consists of 10 residues. General study results and limits: In common variable immunodeficiency, TCR beta chains reportedly carried fewer deletions and N-nucleotide insertions.

A word on this clone: Its matching antigen is unknown. The observed sequence ends 3 residues before the CDR3 terminus, with the missing tail filled in from the germline J gene.

Sequencing input was equivalent genomic DNA from CVID and controls. TCRdb's copy holds only in-frame clones and misses some; the assay was immunoSEQ multiplex PCR. The sample shows 25,000 to 35,000 clones, none of them appearing just once. What was sequenced was peripheral blood mononuclear cells. The chain is built from TRBV25-1 and TRBJ2-1; D ambiguous. This receptor was identified in a person aged 18 to 70 in good health. CDR3 protein: CASTSDEQFF. Partial CDR3 DNA: TGTGCCAGCACTAGTGATGAG. Looking up the rest from reference TRBV25-1 and TRBJ2-1 gives the full variable domain: EADIYQTPRYLVIGTGKKITLECSQTMGHDKMYWYQQDPGMELHLIHYSYGVNSTEKGDLSSESTVSRIRTEHFPLTLESARPSHTSQYLCASTSDEQFFGPGTRLTVL.